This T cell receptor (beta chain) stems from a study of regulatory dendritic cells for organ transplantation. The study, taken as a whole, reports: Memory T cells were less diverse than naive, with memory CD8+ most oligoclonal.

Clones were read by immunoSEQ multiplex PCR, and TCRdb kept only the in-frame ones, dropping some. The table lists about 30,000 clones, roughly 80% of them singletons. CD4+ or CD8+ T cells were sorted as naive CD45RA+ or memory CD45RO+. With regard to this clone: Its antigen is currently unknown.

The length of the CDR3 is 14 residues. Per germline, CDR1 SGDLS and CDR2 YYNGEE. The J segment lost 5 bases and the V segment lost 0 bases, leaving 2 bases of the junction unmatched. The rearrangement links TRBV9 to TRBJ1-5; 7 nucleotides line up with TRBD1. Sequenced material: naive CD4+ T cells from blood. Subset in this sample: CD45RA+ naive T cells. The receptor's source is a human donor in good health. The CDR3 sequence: CASSVGRGHQPQHF. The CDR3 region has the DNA TGTGCCAGCAGCGTAGGTAGGGGGCATCAGCCCCAGCATTTT. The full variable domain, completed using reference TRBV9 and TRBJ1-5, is DSGVTQTPKHLITATGQRVTLRCSPRSGDLSVYWYQQSLDQGLQFLIQYYNGEERAKGNILERFSAQQFPDLHSELNLSSLELGDSALYFCASSVGRGHQPQHFGDGTRLSIL.